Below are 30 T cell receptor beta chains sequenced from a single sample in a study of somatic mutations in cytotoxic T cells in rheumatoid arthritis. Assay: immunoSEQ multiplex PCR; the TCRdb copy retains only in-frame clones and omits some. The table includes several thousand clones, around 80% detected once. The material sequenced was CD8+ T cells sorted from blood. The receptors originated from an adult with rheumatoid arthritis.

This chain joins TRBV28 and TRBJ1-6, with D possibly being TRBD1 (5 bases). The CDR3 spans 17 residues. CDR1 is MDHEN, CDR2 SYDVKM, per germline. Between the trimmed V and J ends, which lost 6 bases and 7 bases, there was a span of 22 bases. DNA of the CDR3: TGTGCCAGCAGCCCCAGCCTGGTGACAGACCTCAATTCACCCCTCCACTTT. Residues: CASSPSLVTDLNSPLHF.

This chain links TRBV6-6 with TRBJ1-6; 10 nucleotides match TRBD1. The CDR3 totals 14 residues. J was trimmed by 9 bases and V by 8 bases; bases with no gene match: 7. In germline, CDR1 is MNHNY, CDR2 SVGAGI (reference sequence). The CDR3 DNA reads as TGTGCCAGCTGGGGGGACAGGGGATTTTCACCCCTCCACTTT. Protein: CASWGDRGFSPLHF.

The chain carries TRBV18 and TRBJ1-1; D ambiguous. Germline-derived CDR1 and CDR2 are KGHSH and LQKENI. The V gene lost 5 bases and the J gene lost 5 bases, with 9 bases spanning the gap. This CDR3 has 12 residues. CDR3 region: CASSTLGTEAFF. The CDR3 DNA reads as TGTGCCAGCTCAACCCTAGGGACTGAAGCTTTCTTT.

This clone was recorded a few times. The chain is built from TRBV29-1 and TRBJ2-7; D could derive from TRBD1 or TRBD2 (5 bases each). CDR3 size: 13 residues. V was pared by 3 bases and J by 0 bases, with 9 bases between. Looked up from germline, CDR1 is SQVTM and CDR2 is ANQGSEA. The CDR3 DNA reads TGCAGCGTTGACACAGGAGGCTCCTACGAGCAGTACTTC. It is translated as CSVDTGGSYEQYF.

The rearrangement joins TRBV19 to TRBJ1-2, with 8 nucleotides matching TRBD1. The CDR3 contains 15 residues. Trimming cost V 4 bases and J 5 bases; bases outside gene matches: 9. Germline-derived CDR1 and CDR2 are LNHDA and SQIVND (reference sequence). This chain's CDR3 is CASSTRGRVEYGYTF. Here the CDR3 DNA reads TGTGCCAGTAGTACCAGGGGGCGCGTTGAGTATGGCTACACCTTC.

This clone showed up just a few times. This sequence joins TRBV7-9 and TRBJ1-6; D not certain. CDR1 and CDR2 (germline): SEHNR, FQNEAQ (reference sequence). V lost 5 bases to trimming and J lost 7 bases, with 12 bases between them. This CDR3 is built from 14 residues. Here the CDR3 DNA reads TGTGCCAGCAGCACGACCGGGCCCAATTCACCCCTCCACTTT. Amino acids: CASSTTGPNSPLHF.

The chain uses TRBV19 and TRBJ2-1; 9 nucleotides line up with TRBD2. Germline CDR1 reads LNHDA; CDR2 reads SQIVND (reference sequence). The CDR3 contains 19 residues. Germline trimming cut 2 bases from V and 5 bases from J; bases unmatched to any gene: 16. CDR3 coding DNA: TGTGCCAGTAGTATAAGGGGGACCCACGCGGGGGGGAGCAACAATGAGCAGTTCTTC. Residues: CASSIRGTHAGGSNNEQFF.

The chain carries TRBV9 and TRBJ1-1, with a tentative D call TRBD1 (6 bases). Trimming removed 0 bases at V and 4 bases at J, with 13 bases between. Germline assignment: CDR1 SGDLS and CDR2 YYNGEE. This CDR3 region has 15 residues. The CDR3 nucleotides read TGTGCCAGCAGCGTAGGACAGGAATGGACCACTGAAGCTTTCTTT. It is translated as CASSVGQEWTTEAFF.

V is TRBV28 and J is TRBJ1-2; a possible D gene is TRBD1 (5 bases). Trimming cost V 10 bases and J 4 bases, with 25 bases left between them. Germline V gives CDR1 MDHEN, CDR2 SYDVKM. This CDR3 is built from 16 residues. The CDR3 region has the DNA TGTGCCATCCACCCAGATCCCCGGACAAGCCGCTATGGCTACACCTTC. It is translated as CAIHPDPRTSRYGYTF.

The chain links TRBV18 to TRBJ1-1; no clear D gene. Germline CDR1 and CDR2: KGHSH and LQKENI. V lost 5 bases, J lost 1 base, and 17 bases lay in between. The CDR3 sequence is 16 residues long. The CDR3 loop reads CASSASERTANTEAFF. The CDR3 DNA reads TGTGCCAGCTCAGCCTCGGAAAGGACGGCGAACACTGAAGCTTTCTTT.

CDR3 nucleotides: TGTGCCAGCAGTGATCTAGGCTATGGCTACACCTTC. Amino acid sequence: CASSDLGYGYTF. The chain couples TRBV6-1 to TRBJ1-2; D not resolved. Germline assignment: CDR1 MNHNS and CDR2 SASEGT. CDR3 length: 12 amino acids. V was cut by 3 bases and J by 4 bases, with 6 bases left in between.

The CDR3 DNA follows: TGTGCCAGCAGCCGATGGACAGGGGATACCTACGAGCAGTACTTC. As protein: CASSRWTGDTYEQYF. The chain carries TRBV7-6 and TRBJ2-7; 9 positions match TRBD1. J gave up 2 bases and V 5 bases, and 7 bases lay outside the gene matches. The CDR3 runs 15 residues. In germline, CDR1 is SGHVS, CDR2 FNYEAQ.

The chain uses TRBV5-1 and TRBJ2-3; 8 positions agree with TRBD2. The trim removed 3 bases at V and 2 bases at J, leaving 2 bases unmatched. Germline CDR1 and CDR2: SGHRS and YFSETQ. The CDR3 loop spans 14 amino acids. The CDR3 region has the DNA TGCGCCAGCAGCTCGGGGGGGGACACAGATACGCAGTATTTT. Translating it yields CASSSGGDTDTQYF. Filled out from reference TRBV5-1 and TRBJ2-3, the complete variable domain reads KAGVTQTPRYLIKTRGQQVTLSCSPISGHRSVSWYQQTPGQGLQFLFEYFSETQRNKGNFPGRFSGRQFSNSRSEMNVSTLELGDSALYLCASSSGGDTDTQYFGPGTRLTVL.

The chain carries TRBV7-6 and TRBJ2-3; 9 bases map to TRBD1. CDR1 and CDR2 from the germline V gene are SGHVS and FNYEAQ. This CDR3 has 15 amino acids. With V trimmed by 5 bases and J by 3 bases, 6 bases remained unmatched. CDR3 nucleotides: TGTGCCAGCAGCAGGACAGGGGTTCGGACAGATACGCAGTATTTT. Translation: CASSRTGVRTDTQYF.

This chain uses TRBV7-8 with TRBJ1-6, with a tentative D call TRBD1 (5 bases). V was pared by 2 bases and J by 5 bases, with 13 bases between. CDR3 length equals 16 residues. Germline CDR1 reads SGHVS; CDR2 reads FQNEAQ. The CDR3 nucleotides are TGTGCCAGCAGCTTAAGGGTTCAGGGAGATAATTCACCCCTCCACTTT. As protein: CASSLRVQGDNSPLHF.

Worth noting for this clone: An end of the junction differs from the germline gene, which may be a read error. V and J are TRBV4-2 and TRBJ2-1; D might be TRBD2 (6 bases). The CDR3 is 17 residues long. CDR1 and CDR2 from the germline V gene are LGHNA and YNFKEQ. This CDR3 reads CASSPKHRDFSDNEQFF. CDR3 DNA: TGTGCCAGCAGCCCCAAACACCGGGACTTCTCCGACAATGAGCAGTTCTTC.

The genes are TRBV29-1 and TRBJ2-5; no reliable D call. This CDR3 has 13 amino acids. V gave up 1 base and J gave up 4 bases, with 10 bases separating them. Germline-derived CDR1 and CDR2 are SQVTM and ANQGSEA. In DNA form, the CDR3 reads TGCAGCGTTGAAGGACTTCATTCAGAGACCCAGTACTTC. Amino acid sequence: CSVEGLHSETQYF.

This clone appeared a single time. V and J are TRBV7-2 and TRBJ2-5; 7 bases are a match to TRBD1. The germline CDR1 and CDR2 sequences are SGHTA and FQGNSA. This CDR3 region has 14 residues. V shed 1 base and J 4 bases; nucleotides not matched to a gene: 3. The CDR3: CASSLVSGGETQYF. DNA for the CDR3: TGTGCCAGCAGCTTAGTATCAGGGGGAGAGACCCAGTACTTC.

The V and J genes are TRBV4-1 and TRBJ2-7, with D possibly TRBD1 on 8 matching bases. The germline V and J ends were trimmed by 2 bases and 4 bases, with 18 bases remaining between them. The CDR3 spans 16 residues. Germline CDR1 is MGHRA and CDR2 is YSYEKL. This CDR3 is CASSQRGGTGVYEQYV. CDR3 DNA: TGCGCCAGCAGCCAAAGGGGGGGGACAGGAGTTTACGAGCAGTACGTC.

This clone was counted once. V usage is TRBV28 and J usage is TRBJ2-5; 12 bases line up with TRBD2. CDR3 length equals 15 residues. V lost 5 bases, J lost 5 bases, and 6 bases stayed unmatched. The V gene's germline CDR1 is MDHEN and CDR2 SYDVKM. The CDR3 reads CASSRRTSGDETQYF. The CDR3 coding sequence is TGTGCCAGCAGTCGGAGGACTAGCGGGGACGAGACCCAGTACTTC.

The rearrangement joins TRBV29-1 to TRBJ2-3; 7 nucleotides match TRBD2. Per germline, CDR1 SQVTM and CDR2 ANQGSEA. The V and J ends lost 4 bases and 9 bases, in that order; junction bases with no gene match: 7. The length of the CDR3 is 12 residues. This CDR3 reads CSVALPAGTQYF. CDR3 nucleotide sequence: TGCAGCGTTGCACTACCAGCGGGGACGCAGTATTTT.

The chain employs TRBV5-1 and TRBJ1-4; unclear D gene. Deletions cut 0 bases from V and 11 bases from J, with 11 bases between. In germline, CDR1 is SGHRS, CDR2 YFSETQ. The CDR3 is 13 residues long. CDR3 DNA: TGCGCCAGCAGCTTGGATCCGGAAGGCAAACTGTTTTTT. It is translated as CASSLDPEGKLFF.

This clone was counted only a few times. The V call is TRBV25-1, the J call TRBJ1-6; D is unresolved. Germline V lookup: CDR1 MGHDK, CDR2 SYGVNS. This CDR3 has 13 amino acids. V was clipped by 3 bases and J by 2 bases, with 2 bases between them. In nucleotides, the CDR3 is TGTGCCAGCAGTGATACCTATAATTCACCCCTCCACTTT. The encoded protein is CASSDTYNSPLHF.

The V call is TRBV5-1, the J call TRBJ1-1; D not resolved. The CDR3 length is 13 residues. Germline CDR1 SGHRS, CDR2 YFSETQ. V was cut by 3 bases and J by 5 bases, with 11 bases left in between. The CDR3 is CASSSLRRTEAFF. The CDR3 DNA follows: TGCGCCAGCAGCTCCTTAAGGAGAACTGAAGCTTTCTTT.

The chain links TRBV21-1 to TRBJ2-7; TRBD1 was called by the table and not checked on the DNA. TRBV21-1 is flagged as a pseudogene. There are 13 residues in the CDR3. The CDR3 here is CASGQGYSYEQYF. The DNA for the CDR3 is TGTGCCAGCGGGCAGGGGTACTCCTACGAGCAGTACTTC.

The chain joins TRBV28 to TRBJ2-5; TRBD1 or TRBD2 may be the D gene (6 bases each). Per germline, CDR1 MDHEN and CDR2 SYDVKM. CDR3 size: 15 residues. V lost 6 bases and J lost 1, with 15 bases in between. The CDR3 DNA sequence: TGTGCCAGCAGCCCCCTATGGGGGGCCCAAGAGACCCAGTACTTC. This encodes CASSPLWGAQETQYF.

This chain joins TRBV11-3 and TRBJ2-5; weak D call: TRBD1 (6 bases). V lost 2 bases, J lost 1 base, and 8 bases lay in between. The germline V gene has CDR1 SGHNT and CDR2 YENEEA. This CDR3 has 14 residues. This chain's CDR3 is CASSLQGGQETQYF. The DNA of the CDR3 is TGTGCCAGCAGCTTACAAGGGGGCCAAGAGACCCAGTACTTC.

The CDR3 DNA follows: TGTGCCAGCAGCTCCCCGATTAATGAGCAGTTCTTC. Translation gives CASSSPINEQFF. The chain uses TRBV7-9 and TRBJ2-1; D call uncertain. From germline, CDR1 is SEHNR and CDR2 FQNEAQ (reference sequence). The CDR3 runs 12 residues. Trimming left V 4 bases short and J 7 bases short, with 8 bases between.

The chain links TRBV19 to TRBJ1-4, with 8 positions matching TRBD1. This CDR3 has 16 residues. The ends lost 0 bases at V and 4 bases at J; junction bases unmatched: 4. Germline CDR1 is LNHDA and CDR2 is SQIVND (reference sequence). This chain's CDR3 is CASSIDFGTGNEKLFF. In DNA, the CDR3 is TGTGCCAGTAGTATAGATTTCGGGACAGGTAATGAAAAACTGTTTTTT. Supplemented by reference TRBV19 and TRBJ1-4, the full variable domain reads DGGITQSPKYLFRKEGQNVTLSCEQNLNHDAMYWYRQDPGQGLRLIYYSQIVNDFQKGDIAEGYSVSREKKESFPLTVTSAQKNPTAFYLCASSIDFGTGNEKLFFGSGTQLSVL.

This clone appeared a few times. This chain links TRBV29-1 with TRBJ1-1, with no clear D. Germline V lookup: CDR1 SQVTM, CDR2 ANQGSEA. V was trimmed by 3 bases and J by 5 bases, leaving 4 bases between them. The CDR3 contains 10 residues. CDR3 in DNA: TGCAGCGTTGACCAAACTGAAGCTTTCTTT. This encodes CSVDQTEAFF.